This T cell receptor beta chain was sequenced for a study of cytomegalovirus exposure and HLA in healthy donors. Notes on the study in general: Reports indicate that TCR beta sequences accurately predicted the HLA-A and HLA-B alleles of most subjects. A reported reduction in N-insertions relative to the approximately 640-donor mean was seen in an Asian-associated ancestry cluster in a later analysis. Later work showed greater clonal expansion in HLA-associated TCR beta chains than in equally common others.

The primer mix had 60 Vbeta and 13 Jbeta primers. Produced via immunoSEQ multiplex PCR; TCRdb's table is partial and in-frame only. The sample records around 130,000 clones, approximately 82% being singletons. The CDR3 runs to 13 residues. Per germline, CDR1 MNHEY and CDR2 SMNVEV (reference sequence). The V end lost 2 bases, the J end lost 5 bases, and 9 bases lay between the germline ends. As for this clone: Its antigen is undetermined.

This TCR came from a boy between 2 and 10 years old in good health and CMV-seronegative. The chain has TRBV27 and TRBJ1-2, with D possibly being TRBD1 (6 bases). Sequenced material: PBMCs. CDR3: CASSLGGGYGYTF. The CDR3 bases are TGTGCCAGCAGTTTAGGGGGCGGATATGGCTACACCTTC.